The rows below give T cell receptor beta chains drawn from one sample of a study of T-cell reconstitution after alpha-beta-depleted transplantation in children. Using its own MiXCR run on the PCR reads, TCRdb lists one record per CDR3 protein. The table records some 450,000 distinct CDR3 sequences, 43% of them present only once. Source: PBMCs, taken before TCRalphabeta/CD19-depleted stem cell transplant. These TCRs come from a girl aged 2-15 years with aplastic anemia, due to receive a stem cell transplant. Each CDR3 is given with its conserved first and last residue. Fields, in order: V gene, clone size, D gene, J gene, CDR3 DNA, CDR3 protein. D genes are given only for firm matches. Expanded clones are given a class, and other clones once, few, many or no size at all.

TRBV28	-	-	TRBJ2-7	TGTGCCAGCAGCTCCAGCTACCGGGTCGAGCAGTACTTC	CASSSSYRVEQYF
TRBV27	-	TRBD2	TRBJ2-1	TGTGCCAGCAGTTTTGGAGCGGGGCCTTCCTACAATGAGCAGTTCTTC	CASSFGAGPSYNEQFF
TRBV7-2	-	-	TRBJ2-3	TGTGCCAGCAGCCCCCTATTAGATACGCAGTATTTT	CASSPLLDTQYF
TRBV19	-	-	TRBJ2-3	TGTGCCAGTAGTCAATCAACGGGTACGCAGTATTTT	CASSQSTGTQYF
TRBV5-1	-	TRBD2	TRBJ2-7	TGCGCCAGCAGCTTGGCAGCTAGCGGGGGGACTATCCCCTTGGAGCAGTACTTC	CASSLAASGGTIPLEQYF
TRBV6-1	-	-	TRBJ2-5	TGTGCCAGCAGGGCCGTTGAGACCCAGTACTTC	CASRAVETQYF
TRBV24-1	many	TRBD2	TRBJ2-1	TGTGCCACCAGTGTAGCCGGGACTAGCGGGAGCCATGAGCAGTTCTTC	CATSVAGTSGSHEQFF
TRBV7-2	-	-	TRBJ1-1	TGTGCCAGCAGCTTCCGGGGAGCTTTCTTT	CASSFRGAFF
TRBV27	many	-	TRBJ2-7	TGTGCCAGCGGTCGGCACTACGAGCAGTACTTC	CASGRHYEQYF
TRBV5-1	-	-	TRBJ2-7	TGCGCCAGCAGCTCAGGTTGGGTTGGTGAGCAGTACTTC	CASSSGWVGEQYF
TRBV7-9	-	-	TRBJ1-2	TGTGCCAGCAGCTTAGGGGGACTTCTATATGGCTACACCTTC	CASSLGGLLYGYTF
TRBV29-1	-	TRBD1	TRBJ2-7	TGCAGCGTTGTGGGGACAGGGGCCTACGAGCAGTACTTC	CSVVGTGAYEQYF
TRBV20-1	-	-	TRBJ1-2	TGCAGTGCTAGAGGTACAGCTCCCTATGGCTACACCTTC	CSARGTAPYGYTF
TRBV6-2/TRBV6-3	few	TRBD1	TRBJ2-3	TGTGCCAGCAGTCGAAGGACAGGGGCAGATACGCAGTATTTT	CASSRRTGADTQYF
TRBV5-1	many	-	TRBJ1-2	TGCGCCAGCAGCTTTCTGGATTCTAACTATGGCTACACCTTC	CASSFLDSNYGYTF
TRBV4-1	-	-	TRBJ1-5	TGCGCCAGCAGCCAAGGCAGGGGCTTAAGGCCCGATCAGCCCCAGCATTTT	CASSQGRGLRPDQPQHF
TRBV7-3	-	TRBD2	TRBJ2-3	TGTGCCAGCAGCCTAGCGGGAGGGGTTGCAGATACGCAGTATTTT	CASSLAGGVADTQYF